This TCR beta chain originates from a study of shared clonotypes between healthy human individuals. Study conclusions and caveats: Only blood samples were collected, and tissue repertoires likely differ.

Positively selected for CCR7, the CD45RO-negative cells used as naive CD8 cells excluded terminally differentiated effector memory CD45RA+ cells. DNA at about 190 ng, 25,000 to 35,000 T cell genomes, went into sorted-subset replicate PCRs. Original handling: Owing to the provision of junction-only sequences devoid of quality scores by immunoSEQ, filtering differed. Sequencing was performed with immunoSEQ multiplex PCR; in TCRdb, only in-frame clones are kept and a portion is missing. V, J and clone size reflect that table, while D and trimming were determined from the DNA. The table includes millions of clones, about 95% detected once. CDR1 SGHDN and CDR2 FVKESK come from the germline V gene. There are 15 residues in the CDR3. Trimming cost V 4 bases and J 2 bases; bases outside gene matches: 8. As for this clone: Its specificity is unknown.

Sequencing was carried out using naive CD8+ T cells sorted from blood. J is TRBJ2-7 and V is TRBV14; 7 nucleotides align to TRBD1. The clonotype comes from a man in his late teens or twenties in good health. The CDR3 DNA sequence: TGTGCCAGCAGCCGGCTGGTGCAGGGGGCCTACGAGCAGTACTTC. Amino acids: CASSRLVQGAYEQYF.